The clone carrying this TCR beta chain was picked up a small number of times. Its antigen is as yet unknown. This sample is part of a study of cytomegalovirus exposure and HLA in healthy donors. Whole-study findings and limits: An analysis done earlier found most TCR beta V segments productive about 90% or about 30% of the time. Sequences of the TCR beta chain were said to predict the HLA-A and HLA-B alleles of most subjects accurately. A later analysis reportedly identified an Asian-associated ancestry cluster as carrying fewer N-insertions than the approximately 670-donor mean.

V lost 2 bases, J lost 0 bases, and 11 bases lay in between. The CDR3 has 16 amino acids. In germline, CDR1 is SQVTM, CDR2 ANQGSEA. 13 Jbeta primers and 60 Vbeta primers were used for the PCR. Only in-frame clones appear in the TCRdb table, and some are missing; sequencing was by immunoSEQ multiplex PCR. The repertoire holds 120,000 or so clones, with around 75% as singletons. The sequenced sample consisted of PBMCs. This sequence was found in a young man in good health and CMV-seronegative. The rearrangement uses TRBV29-1 and TRBJ2-6; D may be TRBD2 (7 bases). The CDR3 is CSVEKGGASGANVLTF. Here the CDR3 DNA reads TGCAGCGTTGAAAAGGGGGGGGCCTCTGGGGCCAACGTCCTGACTTTC.